The present T cell receptor (beta chain) was sequenced within a study of CD8 T cells in ankylosing spondylitis. Study results and caveats: Significantly higher representation of disease-linked clones was reported for matched ankylosing spondylitis synovial fluid. Within peripheral blood, clones linked to disease were CD8+ and relatively rare.

The authors made TCR beta libraries by quantitative 5'-RACE with molecular barcodes. TCRdb independently ran MiXCR on the 5' RACE reads; one entry per CDR3 protein. Among roughly 160,000 distinct CDR3 sequences listed, 11% were seen once. This clonotype was seen ten or more times. Its antigen is not known. The V segment lost 4 bases and the J segment 5 bases; nucleotides outside the gene matches: 8. Germline CDR1 SGHRS, CDR2 YFSETQ. This CDR3 is built from 15 residues. The chain joins TRBV5-1 to TRBJ2-2; 7 bases line up with TRBD1. This sequence originates from a male donor with ankylosing spondylitis or in good health (not recorded which). The sequencing sample was made of blood, either unsorted or a sorted T cell fraction (not recorded which). This CDR3 reads CASSPVQGQTGELFF. CDR3 DNA sequence: TGCGCCAGCAGCCCTGTACAGGGGCAAACCGGGGAGCTGTTTTTT. The complete variable domain, with remaining parts taken from reference TRBV5-1 and TRBJ2-2, reads KAGVTQTPRYLIKTRGQQVTLSCSPISGHRSVSWYQQTPGQGLQFLFEYFSETQRNKGNFPGRFSGRQFSNSRSEMNVSTLELGDSALYLCASSPVQGQTGELFFGEGSRLTVL.